This T cell receptor beta chain came from a study of cytomegalovirus exposure and HLA in healthy donors. V was trimmed by 5 bases and J by 0 bases, leaving 10 bases between them. Germline V gene lookup returns CDR1 SGHRS and CDR2 YFSETQ. The CDR3 spans 14 residues. PCR employed 60 Vbeta and 13 Jbeta primers. Using immunoSEQ multiplex PCR, the repertoire was profiled, and TCRdb retains in-frame clones only, with some absent. The sample has some 160,000 clones, over 80% seen once; the top ten hold about 1.4%. Sequenced sample: PBMCs. The rearrangement links TRBV5-1 to TRBJ2-3; perhaps TRBD1 as D (5 bases). This sequence was found in a woman between 18 and 29 years old in good health and CMV-seronegative. For the CDR3, the DNA is TGCGCCAGCAGTGGGGCAATCAGCACAGATACGCAGTATTTT. Amino acids: CASSGAISTDTQYF.